This T cell receptor (beta chain) was recorded in a study of T cells in Graves' hyperthyroidism and ophthalmopathy. Study conclusions and caveats: Researchers found most expanded thyroid clonotypes above 0.001 in blood as well. Model-based prediction identified ophthalmopathy a median roughly six months prior to its onset. Patients with ophthalmopathy were separated from those with stable hyperthyroidism by a 13 V-J model.

The CDR3 has 13 amino acids. Losses at the gene ends were 6 bases for V and 5 bases for J; bases not matched to a gene: 4. Recently diagnosed hyperthyroidism of less than 2 months' duration affected patients aged 18 to 65. Amplified TCR beta CDR3 regions came from RNA transcripts. The HTBI primer set was used in a first-round RT-PCR of the TCR CDR3. Each CDR3 protein is one row after TCRdb ran MiXCR on the multiplex PCR reads. The sample lists hundreds of thousands of distinct CDR3 sequences; roughly 15% were seen once. This clonotype was seen ten or more times. Antigen specificity is unknown. The clonotype originates from a woman aged 18-35 years with Graves' hyperthyroidism. The chain is built from TRBV12-3 or TRBV12-4 and TRBJ2-1; 7 nucleotides line up with TRBD2. The sequencing input was blood. CDR3 sequence reads: CASRSSGNNEQFF. Here the CDR3 DNA reads TGTGCCAGCAGGTCTAGCGGAAACAATGAGCAGTTCTTC.